This T cell receptor (beta chain) was sequenced for a study of cytomegalovirus exposure and HLA in healthy donors. Study-level information: Of all 400 or so donors who were genotyped, 75% to 85% belonged to the Caucasian-associated ancestry cluster. Whole-study findings and limits: A few chains tied to CMV proved CMV antigen-specific in vitro.

With 60 Vbeta and 13 Jbeta primers, the PCR was carried out. Some clones are missing from TCRdb's copy, which holds only in-frame ones; the method was immunoSEQ multiplex PCR. Of some 190,000 clones detected, 76% appear once; the ten largest clones hold around 2.3%. Per germline, CDR1 SGHRS and CDR2 YFSETQ. V lost 3 bases and J 1 base, leaving 7 bases between the germline ends. The CDR3 spans 13 residues. With respect to this clone: Its antigen is not known.

This TCR was recovered from a woman aged 25 to 39 in good health and CMV-seropositive. Source material: PBMCs. V and J are TRBV5-1 and TRBJ2-5; D is perhaps TRBD2 (6 bases). CDR3 region: CASSWTTQETQYF. The CDR3 bases are TGCGCCAGCAGCTGGACTACCCAAGAGACCCAGTACTTC.